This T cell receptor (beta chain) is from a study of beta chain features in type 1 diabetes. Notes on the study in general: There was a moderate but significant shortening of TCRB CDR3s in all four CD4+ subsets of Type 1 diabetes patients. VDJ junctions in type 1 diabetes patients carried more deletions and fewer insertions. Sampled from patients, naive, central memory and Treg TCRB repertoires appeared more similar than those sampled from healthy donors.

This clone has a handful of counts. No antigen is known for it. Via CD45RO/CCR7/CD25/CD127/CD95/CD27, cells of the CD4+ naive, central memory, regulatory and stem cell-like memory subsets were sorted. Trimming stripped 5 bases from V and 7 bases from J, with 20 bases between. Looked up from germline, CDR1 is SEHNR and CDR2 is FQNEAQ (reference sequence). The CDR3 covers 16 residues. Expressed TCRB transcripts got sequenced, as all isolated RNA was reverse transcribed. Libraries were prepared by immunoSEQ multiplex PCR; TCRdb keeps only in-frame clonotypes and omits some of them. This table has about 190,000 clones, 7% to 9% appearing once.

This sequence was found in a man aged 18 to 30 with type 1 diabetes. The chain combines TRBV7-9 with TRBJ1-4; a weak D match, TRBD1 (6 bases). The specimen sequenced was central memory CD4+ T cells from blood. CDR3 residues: CASSPQYQGFGEKLFF. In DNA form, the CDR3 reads TGTGCCAGCAGCCCCCAGTACCAGGGGTTTGGTGAAAAACTGTTTTTT.